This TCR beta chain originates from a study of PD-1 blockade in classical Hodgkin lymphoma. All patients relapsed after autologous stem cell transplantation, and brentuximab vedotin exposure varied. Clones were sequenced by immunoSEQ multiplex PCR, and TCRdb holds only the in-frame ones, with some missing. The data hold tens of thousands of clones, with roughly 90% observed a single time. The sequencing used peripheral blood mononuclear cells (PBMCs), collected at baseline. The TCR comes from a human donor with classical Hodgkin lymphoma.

CDR3 loop: CAIRGDPEGLAGAGDTQYF. The DNA of the CDR3 is TGTGCCATCAGGGGTGACCCTGAGGGACTAGCGGGGGCGGGGGATACGCAGTATTTT. The chain carries TRBV10-3 and TRBJ2-3, with 14 bases matching TRBD2. CDR1 is ENHRY and CDR2 is SYGVKD in the germline V gene. The CDR3 has 19 amino acids. V lost 6 bases and J lost 6; bases outside the gene matches: 17.